Following are 17 T cell receptor beta chains from one sample sequenced in a study of technical replicates of blood from a handful of donors. Produced via immunoSEQ multiplex PCR; TCRdb's table is partial and in-frame only. This repertoire shows 55,000 to 80,000 clones, 85% to 95% found once; its top ten account for 0.25% to 0.3%. The sample was T cells isolated from PBMCs. These receptors were collected from a human donor in good health.

This chain uses TRBV18 with TRBJ2-4; no clear D. In germline, CDR1 is KGHSH, CDR2 LQKENI. The CDR3 is 11 residues long. V lost 3 bases, J lost 7 bases, and 4 bases lay in between. The CDR3, as DNA: TGTGCCAGCTCACCCGGGAACATTCAGTACTTC. Protein sequence: CASSPGNIQYF.

The CDR3 loop reads CAWSVPQQGNTEAFF. CDR3 bases: TGTGCCTGGAGTGTACCACAACAGGGAAACACTGAAGCTTTCTTT. This chain links TRBV30 with TRBJ1-1, with a possible D match to TRBD1 (6 bases). This CDR3 has 15 amino acids. Trimming cost V 0 bases and J 2 bases, with 13 bases left between them. CDR1 GTSNPN and CDR2 SVGIG come from the germline V gene (reference sequence).

This clone appeared a single time. The chain links TRBV7-9 to TRBJ1-2; 10 bases are a match to TRBD1. CDR1 and CDR2 from the germline V gene are SEHNR and FQNEAQ (reference sequence). The CDR3 is 15 amino acids. V lost 7 bases and J lost 4; bases outside the gene matches: 9. Here the CDR3 DNA reads TGTGCCAGCACCGTAACCGGGACAGGGGCCTATGGCTACACCTTC. Amino acid sequence: CASTVTGTGAYGYTF.

This chain uses TRBV7-9 with TRBJ2-7, with 7 bases fitting TRBD2. The CDR3 is 16 amino acids. V lost 4 bases to trimming and J lost 0 bases; unmatched junction nucleotides: 9. From germline, CDR1 is SEHNR and CDR2 FQNEAQ (reference sequence). The CDR3 DNA reads TGTGCCAGCAGCTCCCAGGAGCGGGGCAACTCCTACGAGCAGTACTTC. Encoded protein: CASSSQERGNSYEQYF.

This clone was counted a few times. This chain links TRBV11-3 with TRBJ1-1; no definite D call. Germline V gives CDR1 SGHNT, CDR2 YENEEA. V was cut by 2 bases and J by 9 bases, with 13 bases left in between. This CDR3 region has 13 residues. In DNA form, the CDR3 reads TGTGCCAGCAGCTTAAATTTTGGGGAGAAAGCTTTCTTT. It codes for CASSLNFGEKAFF.

This clone has just one count. The chain recombines TRBV9 with TRBJ2-5, with 7 positions matching TRBD1. The CDR3 sequence is 14 residues long. Germline-derived CDR1 and CDR2 are SGDLS and YYNGEE. The V segment lost 0 bases and the J segment 1 base; nucleotides outside the gene matches: 0. CDR3 loop: CASSVDRGQETQYF. In DNA, the CDR3 is TGTGCCAGCAGCGTAGACAGGGGCCAAGAGACCCAGTACTTC.

J is TRBJ2-2 and V is TRBV7-8, with 7 nucleotides matching TRBD2. CDR3 length: 16 amino acids. V was clipped by 1 base and J by 2 bases; unmatched bases: 4. Germline loops: CDR1 SGHVS, CDR2 FQNEAQ. CDR3 amino acids: CASSLVGGTNTGELFF. CDR3 in DNA: TGTGCCAGCAGCTTAGTGGGGGGGACTAACACCGGGGAGCTGTTTTTT. The full variable domain, with the rest looked up from reference TRBV7-8 and TRBJ2-2, is GAGVSQSPRYKVAKRGQDVALRCDPISGHVSLFWYQQALGQGPEFLTYFQNEAQLDKSGLPSDRFFAERPEGSVSTLKIQRTQQEDSAVYLCASSLVGGTNTGELFFGEGSRLTVL.

The V gene is TRBV7-9, the J gene TRBJ1-6; D call uncertain. The germline V gene encodes CDR1 SEHNR and CDR2 FQNEAQ (reference sequence). V was trimmed by 5 bases and J by 10 bases, leaving 12 bases between them. CDR3 size: 13 residues. The CDR3, as DNA: TGTGCCAGCAGCCGGATGGACTCCTCACCCCTCCACTTT. Encoded protein: CASSRMDSSPLHF.

The chain combines TRBV6-5 with TRBJ2-3, with TRBD1 identical over 9 bases. The CDR3 length is 14 residues. From germline, CDR1 is MNHEY and CDR2 SVGAGI. The V gene end was trimmed by 10 bases and the J gene end by 4 bases; junction bases not matched to a gene: 9. CDR3 sequence: CATLEDRGPDTQYF. The DNA for the CDR3 is TGTGCCACTCTTGAGGACAGGGGACCAGATACGCAGTATTTT.

The chain links TRBV18 to TRBJ1-2; 8 bases match TRBD1. Trimming at V came to 6 bases and at J to 4 bases, leaving 7 bases not matched to a gene. This CDR3 spans 14 amino acids. The germline V gene encodes CDR1 KGHSH and CDR2 LQKENI. CDR3 amino acids: CASSLDRDFYGYTF. Written as DNA, the CDR3 is TGTGCCAGCTCGCTGGACAGGGACTTCTATGGCTACACCTTC. Full variable domain (remainder filled in from reference TRBV18 and TRBJ1-2): NAGVMQNPRHLVRRRGQEARLRCSPMKGHSHVYWYRQLPEEGLKFMVYLQKENIIDESGMPKERFSAEFPKEGPSILRIQQVVRGDSAAYFCASSLDRDFYGYTFGSGTRLTVV.

The chain combines TRBV2 with TRBJ1-4; D remains unclear. The CDR3 has 14 amino acids. In germline, CDR1 is SNHLY, CDR2 FYNNEI. The V gene lost 3 bases and the J gene lost 12 bases, with 17 bases spanning the gap. CDR3 amino acids: CASSERLERRELFF. The CDR3 DNA reads TGTGCCAGCAGTGAGAGGTTGGAAAGGAGGGAACTGTTTTTT.

This sequence joins TRBV30 and TRBJ1-5; 7 positions match TRBD1. Germline V CDR1 and CDR2: GTSNPN, SVGIG (reference sequence). The CDR3 totals 14 residues. V shed 2 bases and J 6 bases; nucleotides not matched to a gene: 7. The CDR3 is CAWSFRTGSQPQHF. CDR3 bases: TGTGCCTGGAGTTTCCGGACAGGTAGTCAGCCCCAGCATTTT.

This chain uses TRBV7-9 with TRBJ1-5; possible D gene TRBD1, 5 bases. The CDR3 runs 12 residues. Trimming pared 1 base from V and 10 bases from J, leaving 8 bases between. The V gene's germline CDR1 is SEHNR and CDR2 FQNEAQ (reference sequence). In DNA form, the CDR3 reads TGTGCCAGCAGCTTAGGGGGGGGTCCCCAGCATTTT. Its translation is CASSLGGGPQHF.

CDR3 residues: CASSLGRGPSNYGYTF. CDR3 nucleotides: TGTGCCAGCAGCTTGGGAAGGGGCCCCAGTAACTATGGCTACACCTTC. This chain joins TRBV5-6 and TRBJ1-2, with a weak D call TRBD1 (5 bases). The CDR3 runs 16 residues. Germline lookup yields CDR1 SGHDT and CDR2 YYEEEE. V lost 0 bases to trimming and J lost 1 base, with 13 bases between them.

The chain uses TRBV19 and TRBJ1-1; TRBD1 might be the D (6 bases). The CDR3 contains 14 residues. Trimming took off 5 bases at V and 1 base at J, with 11 bases between the two ends. The V gene's germline CDR1 is LNHDA and CDR2 SQIVND (reference sequence). This chain's CDR3 is CASSVRTANTEAFF. The CDR3 DNA follows: TGTGCCAGTAGTGTCCGGACAGCGAACACTGAAGCTTTCTTT.

In its sample, this clone was seen once. The CDR3 spells CASSSTHGGNTGELFF. The DNA of the CDR3 is TGTGCCAGCAGCTCCACCCACGGGGGGAACACCGGGGAGCTGTTTTTT. This chain connects TRBV7-7 to TRBJ2-2; D possibly corresponds to TRBD2 (6 bases). CDR3 length: 16 residues. The V end lost 4 bases, the J end lost 1 base, and 13 bases lay between the germline ends. Germline V CDR1 and CDR2: SSHAT, FNYEAQ (reference sequence).

This chain links TRBV14 with TRBJ2-5; tentatively, D is TRBD2 (5 bases). The CDR3 has 13 residues. V was shortened by 4 bases and J by 2 bases, with 8 bases between the two germline ends. CDR1 and CDR2 from the germline V gene are SGHDN and FVKESK. DNA of the CDR3: TGTGCCAGCAGCCCAAGACTACAAGAGACCCAGTACTTC. This sequence encodes CASSPRLQETQYF. Based on the CDR3 plus reference TRBV14 and TRBJ2-5, the full variable domain is EAGVTQFPSHSVIEKGQTVTLRCDPISGHDNLYWYRRVMGKEIKFLLHFVKESKQDESGMPNNRFLAERTGGTYSTLKVQPAELEDSGVYFCASSPRLQETQYFGPGTRLLVL.